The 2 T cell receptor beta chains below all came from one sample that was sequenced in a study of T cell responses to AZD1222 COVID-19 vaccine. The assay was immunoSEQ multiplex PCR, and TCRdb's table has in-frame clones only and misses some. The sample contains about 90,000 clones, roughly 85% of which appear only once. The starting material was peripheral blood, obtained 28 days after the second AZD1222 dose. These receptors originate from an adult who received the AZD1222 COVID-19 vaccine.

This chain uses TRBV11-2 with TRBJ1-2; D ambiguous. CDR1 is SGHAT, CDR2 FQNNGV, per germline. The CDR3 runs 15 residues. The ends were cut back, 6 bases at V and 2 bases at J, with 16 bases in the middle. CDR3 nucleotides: TGTGCCAGCAGACCAGAAAGACCCACCAACTATGGCTACACCTTC. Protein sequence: CASRPERPTNYGYTF.

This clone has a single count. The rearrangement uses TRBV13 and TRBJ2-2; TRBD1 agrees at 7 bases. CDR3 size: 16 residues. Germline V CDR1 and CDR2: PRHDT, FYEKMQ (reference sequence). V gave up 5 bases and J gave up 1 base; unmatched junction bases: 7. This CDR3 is CASSQDRDRNTGELFF. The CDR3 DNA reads TGTGCCAGCAGCCAAGACAGGGACAGGAACACCGGGGAGCTGTTTTTT. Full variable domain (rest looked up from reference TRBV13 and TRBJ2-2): AAGVIQSPRHLIKEKRETATLKCYPIPRHDTVYWYQQGPGQDPQFLISFYEKMQSDKGSIPDRFSAQQFSDYHSELNMSSLELGDSALYFCASSQDRDRNTGELFFGEGSRLTVL.